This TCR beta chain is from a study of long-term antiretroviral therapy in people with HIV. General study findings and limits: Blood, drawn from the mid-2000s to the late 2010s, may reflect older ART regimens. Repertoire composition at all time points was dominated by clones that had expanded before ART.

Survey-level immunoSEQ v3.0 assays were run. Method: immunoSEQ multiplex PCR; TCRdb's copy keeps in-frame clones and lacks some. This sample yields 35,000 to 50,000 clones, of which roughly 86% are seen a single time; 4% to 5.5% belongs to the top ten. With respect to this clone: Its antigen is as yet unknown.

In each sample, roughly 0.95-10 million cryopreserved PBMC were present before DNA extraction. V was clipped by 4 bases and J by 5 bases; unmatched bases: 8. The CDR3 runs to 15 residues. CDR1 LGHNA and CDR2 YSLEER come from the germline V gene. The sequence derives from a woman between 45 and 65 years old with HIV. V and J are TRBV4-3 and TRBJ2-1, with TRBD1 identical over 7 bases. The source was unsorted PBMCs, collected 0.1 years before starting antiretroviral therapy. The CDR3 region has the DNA TGCGCCAGCAGCCTCGACAGGGTATTGAACAATGAGCAGTTCTTC. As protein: CASSLDRVLNNEQFF.